Given below is one TCR beta chain in context. Germline V lookup: CDR1 LNHDA, CDR2 SQIVND (reference sequence). J was trimmed by 2 bases and V by 9 bases; bases with no gene match: 9. The length of the CDR3 is 14 residues. This entry comes from a study of cytomegalovirus exposure and HLA in healthy donors. PCR amplification relied on 60 Vbeta primers (plus 13 Jbeta primers). TCRdb's table, derived via immunoSEQ multiplex PCR, lists solely in-frame clones and lacks some. This sample carries about 35,000 clones, 75% to 85% of them seen once, and the ten largest clones take 6%. This sequence was found in a male donor in good health and CMV-seronegative. Sequenced material: PBMCs. The rearrangement links TRBV19 to TRBJ1-2; TRBD1 agrees at 7 bases. For the CDR3, the DNA is TGTGCCAGCCGGAGACAGGGTGGGAACTATGGCTACACCTTC. It specifies CASRRQGGNYGYTF. Combining the CDR3 with reference TRBV19 and TRBJ1-2 gives the whole variable domain DGGITQSPKYLFRKEGQNVTLSCEQNLNHDAMYWYRQDPGQGLRLIYYSQIVNDFQKGDIAEGYSVSREKKESFPLTVTSAQKNPTAFYLCASRRQGGNYGYTFGSGTRLTVV.